The clone carrying this TCR beta chain was observed a handful of times. The record originates from a study of blood T cell repertoires in COVID-19. Sequencing used immunoSEQ multiplex PCR; TCRdb keeps in-frame clones, though not all of them. The top ten clones hold 0.95% to 1.5% of a sample with roughly 300,000 clones, about 86% of them seen once. The CDR3 is 13 residues long. The germline CDR1 and CDR2 sequences are LGHDT and YNNKEL (reference sequence). Trimming pared 4 bases from V and 3 bases from J, leaving 9 bases between. The clonotype was recovered from a woman aged 50 to 65 with acute or convalescent COVID-19. The chain joins TRBV3-1 (or the pseudogene TRBV3-2) to TRBJ1-1; D gene uncertain. The sample comprised peripheral blood. CDR3 protein: CASSRNGDTEAFF. Here the CDR3 DNA reads TGTGCCAGCAGCCGTAACGGAGACACTGAAGCTTTCTTT.